This passage covers 8 T cell receptor beta chains from one sample sequenced in a study of blood T cell repertoires in COVID-19. Sequencing used immunoSEQ multiplex PCR; TCRdb keeps in-frame clones, though not all of them. Here the sample spans tens of thousands of clones, roughly 90% being singletons. Sequencing was carried out using peripheral blood. The origin of the receptors is a man older than 75 in a cohort sampled during active COVID-19.

This clone was found a few times. The chain carries TRBV15 and TRBJ1-1; D gene ambiguous. The V and J ends lost 0 bases and 4 bases respectively, with 18 bases between them. Germline CDR1 and CDR2: LNHNV and YYDKDF (reference sequence). This CDR3 is 17 amino acids long. DNA of the CDR3: TGTGCCACCAGCAGAGATAGTACTCACGGGATGTCCACTGAAGCTTTCTTT. Amino acids: CATSRDSTHGMSTEAFF.

This chain links TRBV23-1 with TRBJ1-1; 11 nucleotides line up with TRBD1. TRBV23-1 is annotated as an ORF whose role is uncertain. V dropped 0 bases and J dropped 4; count of bases not matched to a gene: 1. The CDR3 is 15 residues long. For the CDR3, the DNA is TGCGCCAGCAGTCAATCGGACAGGGGGCCCACTGAAGCTTTCTTT. Translation gives CASSQSDRGPTEAFF.

The J gene is TRBJ1-1, the V gene TRBV6-2 or TRBV6-3; D perhaps matches TRBD1 (6 bases). CDR3 length: 14 residues. Germline V gene lookup returns CDR1 MNHEY and CDR2 SVGEGT. The V and J ends lost 6 bases and 3 bases respectively, with 14 bases between them. CDR3 in amino acids: CASSQDGQYTEAFF. The CDR3 DNA is TGTGCCAGCAGCCAGGATGGACAGTACACTGAAGCTTTCTTT.

The V and J genes are TRBV19 and TRBJ2-5; TRBD1 aligns across 7 bases. V lost 4 bases, J lost 2 bases, and 4 bases stayed unmatched. Germline V gives CDR1 LNHDA, CDR2 SQIVND (reference sequence). The CDR3 runs 14 residues. CDR3 nucleotide sequence: TGTGCCAGTAGTACAAGGGACAGACAAGAGACCCAGTACTTC. Its translation is CASSTRDRQETQYF.

This clone was observed a few times. The V and J genes are TRBV4-1 and TRBJ2-7, with D maybe TRBD1 (5 bases). The germline CDR1 and CDR2 sequences are MGHRA and YSYEKL. The CDR3 totals 17 residues. V lost 1 base, J lost 1 base, and 17 bases lay in between. The CDR3 loop reads CASSQVTGVVISYEQYF. CDR3 DNA: TGCGCCAGCAGCCAAGTAACAGGAGTCGTTATTTCCTACGAGCAGTACTTC.

J is TRBJ1-4 and V is TRBV6-6, with a tentative D call TRBD1 (6 bases). Trimming removed 6 bases from V and 2 bases from J, with 16 bases in between. Germline CDR1 is MNHNY and CDR2 is SVGAGI (reference sequence). This CDR3 region has 16 residues. CDR3 coding DNA: TGTGCCAGCAGACCCAGGGGCGGCTGGACTAATGAAAAACTGTTTTTT. Translation: CASRPRGGWTNEKLFF.

The CDR3 coding sequence is TGTGCCACTAAGGGAAGCGGCGTAACTTTCTTT. Its protein is CATKGSGVTFF. The genes are TRBV5-6 and TRBJ1-1; no reliable D call. This CDR3 region has 11 residues. V was clipped by 9 bases and J by 12 bases, with 18 bases between them. Looked up from germline, CDR1 is SGHDT and CDR2 is YYEEEE. The whole variable domain, filled in from reference TRBV5-6 and TRBJ1-1, reads DAGVTQSPTHLIKTRGQQVTLRCSPKSGHDTVSWYQQALGQGPQFIFQYYEEEERQRGNFPDRFSGHQFPNYSSELNVNALLLGDSALYLCATKGSGVTFFGQGTRLTVV.

This sequence joins TRBV5-4 and TRBJ2-7; possible D gene TRBD2, 5 bases. Germline assignment: CDR1 SGHNT and CDR2 YYREEE (reference sequence). The ends were cut back, 0 bases at V and 0 bases at J, with 13 bases in the middle. The CDR3 loop spans 16 amino acids. Here the CDR3 reads CASSLEGSGLSYEQYF. The CDR3 DNA is TGTGCCAGCAGCTTGGAGGGCAGCGGACTCTCCTACGAGCAGTACTTC.